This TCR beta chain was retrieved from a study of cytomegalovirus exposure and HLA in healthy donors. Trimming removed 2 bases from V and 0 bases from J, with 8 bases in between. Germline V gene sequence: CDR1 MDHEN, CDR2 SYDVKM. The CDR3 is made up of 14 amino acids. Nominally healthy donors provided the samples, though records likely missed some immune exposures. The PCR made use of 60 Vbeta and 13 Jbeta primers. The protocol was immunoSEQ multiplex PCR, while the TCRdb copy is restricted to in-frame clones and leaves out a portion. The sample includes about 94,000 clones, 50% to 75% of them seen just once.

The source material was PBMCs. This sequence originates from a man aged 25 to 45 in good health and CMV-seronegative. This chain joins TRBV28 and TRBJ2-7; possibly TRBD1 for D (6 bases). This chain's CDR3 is CASSLTGPSYEQYF. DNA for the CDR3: TGTGCCAGCAGTTTAACAGGGCCCTCCTACGAGCAGTACTTC.